One and the same sample provided the 5 T cell receptor beta chains below, sequenced in a study of blood T cell repertoires in COVID-19. Here immunoSEQ multiplex PCR was the method, and the copy in TCRdb shows in-frame clones only, minus some. The table lists about 180,000 clones, more than 70% of them singletons. The sequenced sample consisted of peripheral blood. The receptor source for this set is a woman in her twenties or thirties with acute or convalescent COVID-19.

The chain couples TRBV18 to TRBJ1-1; the D is unclear. With 3 bases removed from V and 1 base from J, the gap between germline ends came to 9 bases. The CDR3 totals 14 residues. CDR1 is KGHSH, CDR2 LQKENI, per germline. CDR3 coding DNA: TGTGCCAGCTCACCCCTACAGACGAACACTGAAGCTTTCTTT. Protein: CASSPLQTNTEAFF.

The V call is TRBV7-2, the J call TRBJ2-5, with 7 bases matching TRBD2. The CDR3 contains 15 residues. J lost 5 bases, V lost 5 bases, and 11 bases had no gene match. The germline CDR1 and CDR2 sequences are SGHTA and FQGNSA. In DNA, the CDR3 is TGTGCCAGCAGCCTACCAGCGGGGAGCGTGGAGACCCAGTACTTC. Protein sequence: CASSLPAGSVETQYF.

In this sample, this clone turned up a few times. This chain links TRBV29-1 with TRBJ1-2; tentative D call: TRBD1 (5 bases). Deletions cut 5 bases from V and 8 bases from J, with 18 bases between. This CDR3 contains 13 residues. Germline V CDR1 and CDR2: SQVTM, ANQGSEA. The chain's CDR3 is CSVHLAGNRGYTF. The CDR3 nucleotides read TGCAGCGTTCACCTGGCAGGGAATAGAGGCTACACCTTC. Using reference TRBV29-1 and TRBJ1-2 for the parts outside the CDR3, the full variable domain is SAVISQKPSRDICQRGTSLTIQCQVDSQVTMMFWYRQQPGQSLTLIATANQGSEATYESGFVIDKFPISRPNLTFSTLTVSNMSPEDSSIYLCSVHLAGNRGYTFGSGTRLTVV.

The chain has TRBV28 and TRBJ2-7; 7 bases agree with TRBD2. In germline, CDR1 is MDHEN, CDR2 SYDVKM. J was trimmed by 6 bases and V by 1 base; bases with no gene match: 3. The CDR3 length is 13 residues. The chain's CDR3 is CASSLYGRPEQYF. DNA of the CDR3: TGTGCCAGCAGTTTATACGGGAGGCCCGAGCAGTACTTC.

CDR3 protein: CASSLPGTGGKPQHF. CDR3 DNA sequence: TGTGCCAGCAGTTTACCCGGGACAGGGGGGAAGCCCCAGCATTTT. V gene TRBV28 combines with J gene TRBJ1-5, with 11 bases fitting TRBD1. With 2 bases clipped from V and 8 bases from J, the junction kept 5 bases outside the gene matches. The CDR3 loop spans 15 amino acids. Germline values: CDR1 MDHEN, CDR2 SYDVKM. Full variable domain (rest looked up from reference TRBV28 and TRBJ1-5): DVKVTQSSRYLVKRTGEKVFLECVQDMDHENMFWYRQDPGLGLRLIYFSYDVKMKEKGDIPEGYSVSREKKERFSLILESASTNQTSMYLCASSLPGTGGKPQHFGDGTRLSIL.